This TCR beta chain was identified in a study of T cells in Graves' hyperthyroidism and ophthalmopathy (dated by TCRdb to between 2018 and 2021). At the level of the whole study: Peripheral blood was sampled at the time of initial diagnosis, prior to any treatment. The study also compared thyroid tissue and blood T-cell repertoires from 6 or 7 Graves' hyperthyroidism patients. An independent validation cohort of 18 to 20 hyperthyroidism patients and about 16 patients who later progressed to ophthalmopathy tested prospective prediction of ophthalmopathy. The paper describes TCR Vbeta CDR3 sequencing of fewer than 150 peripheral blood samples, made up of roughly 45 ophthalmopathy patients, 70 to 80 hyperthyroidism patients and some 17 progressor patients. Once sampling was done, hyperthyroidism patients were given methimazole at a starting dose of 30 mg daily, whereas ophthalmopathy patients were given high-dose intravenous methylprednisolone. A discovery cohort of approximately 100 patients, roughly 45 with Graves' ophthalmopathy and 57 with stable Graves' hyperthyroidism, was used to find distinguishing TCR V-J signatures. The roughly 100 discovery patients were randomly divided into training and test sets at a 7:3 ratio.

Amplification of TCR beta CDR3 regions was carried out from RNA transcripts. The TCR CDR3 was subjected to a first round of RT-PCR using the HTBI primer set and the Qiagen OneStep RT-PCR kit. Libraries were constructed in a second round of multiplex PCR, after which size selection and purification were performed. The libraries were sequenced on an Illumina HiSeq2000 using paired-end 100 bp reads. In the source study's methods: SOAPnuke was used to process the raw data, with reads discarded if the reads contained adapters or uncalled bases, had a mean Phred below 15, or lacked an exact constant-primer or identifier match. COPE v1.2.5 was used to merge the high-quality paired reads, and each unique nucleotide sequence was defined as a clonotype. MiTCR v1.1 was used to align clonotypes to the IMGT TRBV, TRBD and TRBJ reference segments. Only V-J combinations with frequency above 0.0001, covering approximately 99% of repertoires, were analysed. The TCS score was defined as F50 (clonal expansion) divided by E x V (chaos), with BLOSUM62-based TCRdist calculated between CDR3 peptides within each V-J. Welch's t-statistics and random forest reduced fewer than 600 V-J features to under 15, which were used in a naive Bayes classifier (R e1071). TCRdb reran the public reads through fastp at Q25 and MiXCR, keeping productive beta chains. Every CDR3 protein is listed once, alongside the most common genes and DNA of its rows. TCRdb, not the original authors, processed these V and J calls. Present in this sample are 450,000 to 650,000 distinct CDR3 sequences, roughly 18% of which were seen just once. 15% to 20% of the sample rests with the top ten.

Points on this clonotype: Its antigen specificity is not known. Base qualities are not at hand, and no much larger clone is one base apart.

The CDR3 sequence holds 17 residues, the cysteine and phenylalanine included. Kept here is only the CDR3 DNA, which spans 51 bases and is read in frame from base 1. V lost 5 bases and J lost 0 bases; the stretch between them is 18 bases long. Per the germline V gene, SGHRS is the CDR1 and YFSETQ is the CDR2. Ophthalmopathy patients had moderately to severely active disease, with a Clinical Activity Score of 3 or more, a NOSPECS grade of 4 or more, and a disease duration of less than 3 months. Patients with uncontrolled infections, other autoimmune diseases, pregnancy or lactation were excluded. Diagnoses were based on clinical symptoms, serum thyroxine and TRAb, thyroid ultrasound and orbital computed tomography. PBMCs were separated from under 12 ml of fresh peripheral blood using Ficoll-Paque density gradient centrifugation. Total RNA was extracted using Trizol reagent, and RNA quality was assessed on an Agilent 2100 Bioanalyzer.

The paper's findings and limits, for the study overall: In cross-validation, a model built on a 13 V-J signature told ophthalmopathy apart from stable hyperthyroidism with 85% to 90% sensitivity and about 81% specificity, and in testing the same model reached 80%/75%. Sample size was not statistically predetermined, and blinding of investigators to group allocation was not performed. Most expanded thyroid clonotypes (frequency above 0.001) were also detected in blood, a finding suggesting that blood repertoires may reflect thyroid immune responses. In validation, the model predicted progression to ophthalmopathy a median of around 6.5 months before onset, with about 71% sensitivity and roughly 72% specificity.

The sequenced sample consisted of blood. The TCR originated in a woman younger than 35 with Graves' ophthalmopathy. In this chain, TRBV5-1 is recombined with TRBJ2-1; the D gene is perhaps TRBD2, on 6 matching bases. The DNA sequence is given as TGCGCCAGCAGGTACCTTTCTAGCGCCAGCTCCTACAATGAGCAGTTCTTC. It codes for CASRYLSSASSYNEQFF.